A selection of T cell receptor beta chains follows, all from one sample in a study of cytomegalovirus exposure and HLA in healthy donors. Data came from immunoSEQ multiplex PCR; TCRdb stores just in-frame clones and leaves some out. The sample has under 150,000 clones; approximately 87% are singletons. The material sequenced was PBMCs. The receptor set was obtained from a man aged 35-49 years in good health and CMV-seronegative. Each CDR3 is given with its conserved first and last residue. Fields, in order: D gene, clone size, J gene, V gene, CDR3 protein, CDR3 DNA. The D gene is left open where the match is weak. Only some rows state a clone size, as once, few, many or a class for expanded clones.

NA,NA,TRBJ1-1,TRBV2,CASSTTAMNTEAFF,TGTGCCAGCAGTACGACAGCGATGAACACTGAAGCTTTCTTT
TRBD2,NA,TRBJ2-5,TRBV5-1,CASSWTSGGAMETQYF,TGCGCCAGCAGCTGGACTAGCGGGGGGGCCATGGAGACCCAGTACTTC
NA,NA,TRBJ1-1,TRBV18,CASSPVSTEAFF,TGTGCCAGCTCACCAGTGAGCACTGAAGCTTTCTTT
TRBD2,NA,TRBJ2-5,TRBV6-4,CASSPRGDQETQYF,TGTGCCAGCAGTCCGCGGGGGGACCAAGAGACCCAGTACTTC
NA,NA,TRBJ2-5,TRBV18,CASSPLTLAETQYF,TGTGCCAGCTCACCACTGACCCTAGCGGAGACCCAGTACTTC
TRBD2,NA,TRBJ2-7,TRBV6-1,CASCKELAGGREQYF,TGTGCCAGCTGCAAAGAACTAGCGGGAGGGAGGGAGCAGTACTTC
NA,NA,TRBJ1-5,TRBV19,CASRDGVSGQPQHF,TGTGCCAGTAGAGACGGGGTATCGGGTCAGCCCCAGCATTTT
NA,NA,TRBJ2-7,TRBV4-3,CASSQIPGRDFGQYF,TGCGCCAGCAGCCAAATACCGGGACGGGACTTCGGGCAGTACTTC
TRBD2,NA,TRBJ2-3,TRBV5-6,CASSAGGDSARGTQYF,TGTGCCAGCAGCGCTGGGGGGGACTCGGCCCGGGGGACGCAGTATTTT
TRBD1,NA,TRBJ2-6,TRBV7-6,CASSFSDRGSGANVLTF,TGTGCCAGCAGCTTCTCCGACAGGGGGTCTGGGGCCAACGTCCTGACTTTC
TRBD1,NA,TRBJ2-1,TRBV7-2,CASSADRGLVF,TGTGCCAGCAGCGCTGACAGGGGGCTAGTCTTC
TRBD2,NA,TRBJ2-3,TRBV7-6,CASSLGAGDSDTQYF,TGTGCCAGCAGCTTAGGGGCGGGGGACTCAGATACGCAGTATTTT
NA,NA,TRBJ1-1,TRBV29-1,CSVDLGRGAFF,TGCAGCGTTGACTTGGGCCGTGGGGCTTTCTTT
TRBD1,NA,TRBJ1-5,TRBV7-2,CASSLDRGNNQPQHF,TGTGCCAGCAGCTTAGACAGGGGGAACAATCAGCCCCAGCATTTT
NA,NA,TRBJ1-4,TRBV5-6,CASSLRGGTNEKLFF,TGTGCCAGCAGCTTGAGAGGGGGAACTAATGAAAAACTGTTTTTT
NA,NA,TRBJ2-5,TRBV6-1,CASSVQGLQETQYF,TGTGCCAGCAGCGTTCAGGGGCTCCAAGAGACCCAGTACTTC
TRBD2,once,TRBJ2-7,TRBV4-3,CASSLARLAGGPYEQYF,TGCGCCAGCAGCCTCGCTAGACTAGCGGGGGGGCCCTACGAGCAGTACTTC
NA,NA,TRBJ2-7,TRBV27,CASSLIRGGAYEQYF,TGTGCCAGCAGCCTCATCCGAGGGGGGGCTTACGAGCAGTACTTC
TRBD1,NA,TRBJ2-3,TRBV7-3,CASSFTGAITDTQYF,TGTGCCAGCAGCTTTACAGGGGCGATCACAGATACGCAGTATTTT
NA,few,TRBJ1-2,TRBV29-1,CSVEEGGKGGYTF,TGCAGCGTTGAAGAGGGAGGGAAGGGGGGCTACACCTTC
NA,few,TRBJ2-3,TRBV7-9,CSSSALGFGLGVEYF,TGTTCCAGCAGCGCCTTAGGTTTCGGGTTAGGGGTCGAGTATTTT
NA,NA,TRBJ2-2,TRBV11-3,CASSLGGRATGELFF,TGTGCCAGCAGCTTAGGGGGCAGGGCAACCGGGGAGCTGTTTTTT
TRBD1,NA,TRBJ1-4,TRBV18,CASSPGTDLLKKLFF,TGTGCCAGCTCACCTGGGACAGACTTATTGAAAAAACTGTTTTTT
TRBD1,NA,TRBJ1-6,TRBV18,CASSPLDRGRSPLHF,TGTGCCAGCTCACCATTGGACAGGGGTAGATCACCCCTCCACTTT